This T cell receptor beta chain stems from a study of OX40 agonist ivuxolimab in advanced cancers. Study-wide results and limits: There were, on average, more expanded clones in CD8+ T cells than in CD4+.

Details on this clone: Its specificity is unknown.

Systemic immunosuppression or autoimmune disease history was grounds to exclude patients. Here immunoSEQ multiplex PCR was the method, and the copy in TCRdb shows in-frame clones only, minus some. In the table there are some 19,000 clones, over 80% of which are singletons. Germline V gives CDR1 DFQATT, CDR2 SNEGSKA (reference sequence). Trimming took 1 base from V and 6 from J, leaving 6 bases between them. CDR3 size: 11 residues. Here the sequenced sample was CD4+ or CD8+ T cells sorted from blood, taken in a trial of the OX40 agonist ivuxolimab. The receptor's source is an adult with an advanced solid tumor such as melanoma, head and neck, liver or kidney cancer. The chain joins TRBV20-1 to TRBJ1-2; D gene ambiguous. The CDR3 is CSARGEDGYTF. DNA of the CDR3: TGCAGTGCTAGAGGCGAGGATGGCTACACCTTC.